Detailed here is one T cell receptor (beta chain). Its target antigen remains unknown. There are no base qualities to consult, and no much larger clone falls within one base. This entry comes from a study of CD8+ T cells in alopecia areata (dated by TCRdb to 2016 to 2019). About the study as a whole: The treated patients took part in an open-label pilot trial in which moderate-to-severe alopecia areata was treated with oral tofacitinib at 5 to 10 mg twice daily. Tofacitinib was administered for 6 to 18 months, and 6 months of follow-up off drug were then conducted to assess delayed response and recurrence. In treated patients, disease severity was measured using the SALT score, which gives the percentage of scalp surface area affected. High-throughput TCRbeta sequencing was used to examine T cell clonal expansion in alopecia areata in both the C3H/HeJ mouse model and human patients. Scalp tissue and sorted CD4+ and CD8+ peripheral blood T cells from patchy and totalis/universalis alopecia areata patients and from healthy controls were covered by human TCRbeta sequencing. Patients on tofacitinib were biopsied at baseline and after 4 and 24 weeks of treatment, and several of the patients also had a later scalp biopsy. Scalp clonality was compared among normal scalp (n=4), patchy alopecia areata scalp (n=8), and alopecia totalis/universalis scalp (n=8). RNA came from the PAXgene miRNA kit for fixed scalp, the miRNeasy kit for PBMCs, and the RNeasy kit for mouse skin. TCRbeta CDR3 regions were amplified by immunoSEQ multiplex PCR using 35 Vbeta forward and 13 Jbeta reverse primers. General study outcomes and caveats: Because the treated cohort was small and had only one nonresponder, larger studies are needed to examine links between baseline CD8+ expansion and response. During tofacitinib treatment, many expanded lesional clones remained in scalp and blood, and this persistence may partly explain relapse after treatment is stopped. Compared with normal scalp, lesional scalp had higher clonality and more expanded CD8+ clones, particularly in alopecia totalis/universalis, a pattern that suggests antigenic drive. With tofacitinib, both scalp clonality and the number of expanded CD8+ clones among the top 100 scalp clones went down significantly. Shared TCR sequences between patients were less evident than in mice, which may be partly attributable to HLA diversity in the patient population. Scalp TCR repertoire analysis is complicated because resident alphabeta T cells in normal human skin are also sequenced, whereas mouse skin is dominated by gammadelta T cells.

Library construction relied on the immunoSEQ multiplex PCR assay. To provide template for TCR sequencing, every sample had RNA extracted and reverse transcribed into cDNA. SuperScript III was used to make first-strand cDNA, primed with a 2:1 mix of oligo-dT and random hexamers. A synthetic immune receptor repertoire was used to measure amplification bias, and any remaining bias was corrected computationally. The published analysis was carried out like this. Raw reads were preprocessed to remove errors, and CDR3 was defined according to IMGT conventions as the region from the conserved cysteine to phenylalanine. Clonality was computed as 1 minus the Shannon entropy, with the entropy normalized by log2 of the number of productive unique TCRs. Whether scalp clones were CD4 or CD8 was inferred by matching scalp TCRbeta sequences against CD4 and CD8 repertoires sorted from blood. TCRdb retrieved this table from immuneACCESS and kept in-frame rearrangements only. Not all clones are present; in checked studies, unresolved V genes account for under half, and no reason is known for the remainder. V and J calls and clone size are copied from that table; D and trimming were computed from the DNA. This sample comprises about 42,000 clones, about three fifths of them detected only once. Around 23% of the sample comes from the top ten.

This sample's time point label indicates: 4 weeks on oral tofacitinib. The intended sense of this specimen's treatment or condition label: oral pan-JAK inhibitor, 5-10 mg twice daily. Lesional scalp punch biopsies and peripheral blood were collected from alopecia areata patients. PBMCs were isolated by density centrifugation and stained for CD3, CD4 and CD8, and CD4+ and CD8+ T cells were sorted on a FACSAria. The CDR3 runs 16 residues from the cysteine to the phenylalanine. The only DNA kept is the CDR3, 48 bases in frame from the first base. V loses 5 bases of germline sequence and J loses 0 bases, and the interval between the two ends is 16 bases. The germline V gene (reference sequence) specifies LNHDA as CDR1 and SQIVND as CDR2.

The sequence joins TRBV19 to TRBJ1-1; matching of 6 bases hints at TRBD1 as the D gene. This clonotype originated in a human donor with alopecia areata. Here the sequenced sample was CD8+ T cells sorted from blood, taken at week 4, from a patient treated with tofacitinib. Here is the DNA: TGTGCCAGTAGTCTAGGACAGACCAACATGAACACTGAAGCTTTCTTT. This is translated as CASSLGQTNMNTEAFF. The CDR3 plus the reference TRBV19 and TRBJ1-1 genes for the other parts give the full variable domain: DGGITQSPKYLFRKEGQNVTLSCEQNLNHDAMYWYRQDPGQGLRLIYYSQIVNDFQKGDIAEGYSVSREKKESFPLTVTSAQKNPTAFYLCASSLGQTNMNTEAFFGQGTRLTVV.